This T cell receptor beta chain was obtained from a study of CD8+CD57+ T cells in acquired aplastic anemia. The table lists this clonotype with many counts. The CDR3 consists of 11 residues. Between the trimmed V and J ends, which lost 2 bases and 2 bases, there was a span of 4 bases. The germline V gene has CDR1 GTSNPN and CDR2 SVGIG (reference sequence). TCR beta VDJ and CDR3 profiling used genomic DNA as template. TCRdb fed the reads into MiXCR, producing one record per CDR3 protein. The data show around 200,000 distinct CDR3 sequences, about three fifths seen once. Patients chosen for sequencing had CD8+CD57+ cells that had expanded, as shown by flow cytometry.

This TCR came from a human donor with aplastic anemia. The chain uses TRBV30 and TRBJ2-7, with D uncertain. Sequencing was done on a sample of sorted CD4+, CD8+, or CD8+CD57+ T cells (not recorded which) from PBMCs. Here the CDR3 reads CAWSITYEQYF. CDR3 nucleotide sequence: TGTGCCTGGAGTATCACCTACGAGCAGTACTTC.